These T cell receptor beta chains were read from a single sample in a study of cytomegalovirus exposure and HLA in healthy donors. The method was immunoSEQ multiplex PCR; TCRdb's version includes in-frame clones alone and lacks a portion of them. The sample contains more than 85,000 clones, about three quarters of which appear only once. Sequences were obtained from PBMCs. The receptors stem from a man younger than 40 in good health and CMV-seropositive. Each CDR3 is given with its conserved first and last residue. The D gene is left open where the match is weak. Size tells how often a clone was seen (once, few, many) or the class of an expanded clone, and some rows leave it out.

v_gene,j_gene,d_gene,abundance,CDR3nt,CDR3aa
TRBV11-2,TRBJ2-1,TRBD2,.,TGTGCCAGCAGCTTAGAGTTAGCGGGCCGCCCCGAGCAGTTCTTC,CASSLELAGRPEQFF
TRBV7-8,TRBJ1-1,.,.,TGTGCCAGCAGCTTTTTTACTTCGGCAGGGAACACTGAAGCTTTCTTT,CASSFFTSAGNTEAFF
TRBV4-2,TRBJ2-3,.,.,TGTGCCAGCAGCCAAGATTTCAGAGGGGGGGCAGATACGCAGTATTTT,CASSQDFRGGADTQYF
TRBV7-9,TRBJ2-1,TRBD2,.,TGTGCCAGCAGCCCTAGACTAGCGGGGGGGAGATCTAACTATGAGCAGTTCTTC,CASSPRLAGGRSNYEQFF
TRBV7-9,TRBJ1-4,.,.,TGTGCCAGCAGCCCCGGACTGATCGCAACTAATGAAAAACTGTTTTTT,CASSPGLIATNEKLFF
TRBV9,TRBJ1-3,.,once,TGTGCCAGCAGCGTAGCCGCCGAACAGATGGGAAACACCATATATTTT,CASSVAAEQMGNTIYF
TRBV28,TRBJ2-6,.,.,TGTGCCAGCAGTTACCCTCGGGTGTCTGGGGCCAACGTCCTGACTTTC,CASSYPRVSGANVLTF
TRBV19,TRBJ2-5,TRBD1,.,TGTGCCAGTAACAGACAGGGTTTAGAGACCCAGTACTTC,CASNRQGLETQYF
TRBV10-3,TRBJ2-3,TRBD2,.,TGTGCCATCAGTGAGCCTACCGGGAGGCAGGAGGCGCAGTATTTT,CAISEPTGRQEAQYF
TRBV5-1,TRBJ2-3,TRBD2,.,TGCGCCAGCAGCCCGATAGCGGGGGGGCTGACAGATACGCAGTATTTT,CASSPIAGGLTDTQYF
TRBV6-4,TRBJ2-1,.,.,TGTGCCAGCAGTTTGTGGGCTAACAATGAGCAGTTCTTC,CASSLWANNEQFF
TRBV2,TRBJ2-1,.,.,TGTGCCAGCACCAGGACAGCATACAATGAGCAGTTCTTC,CASTRTAYNEQFF
TRBV13,TRBJ2-7,TRBD1,once,TGTGCCAGCAGCTTTGGGGACAGATACGAGCAGTACTTC,CASSFGDRYEQYF
TRBV9,TRBJ1-2,TRBD1,.,TGTGCCAGCAGCGTAAGGGGACAGGGGCCTGGAGGCTACACCTTC,CASSVRGQGPGGYTF
TRBV6-1,TRBJ1-2,.,.,TGTGCCAGCAGTGCTGGCGGCTATGGCTACACCTTC,CASSAGGYGYTF
TRBV5-6,TRBJ2-3,.,.,TGTGCCAGCAGCCCATGGGGGGGGCACATCAGGGATACGCAGTATTTT,CASSPWGGHIRDTQYF
TRBV7-9,TRBJ1-2,.,.,TGTGCCAGCAGTCATAGCTCGGGGGAACGTGGCTACACCTTC,CASSHSSGERGYTF
TRBV6-5,TRBJ2-2,.,.,TGTGCCAGCAGTTACTCGACTTTCCGGGAGCTGTTTTTT,CASSYSTFRELFF
TRBV28,TRBJ1-1,.,.,TGTGCCAGCAGTTTGGCGGTCTCGGGTAGGACTGAAGCTTTCTTT,CASSLAVSGRTEAFF
TRBV11-2,TRBJ2-1,TRBD2,.,TGTGCCAGCAGCCCGTGGACTAGCGGGATCAATGAGCAGTTCTTC,CASSPWTSGINEQFF
TRBV4-1,TRBJ2-2,TRBD1,.,TGCGCCAGCAGGGACAGGGGGCTCGGGACCGGGGAGCTGTTTTTT,CASRDRGLGTGELFF
TRBV7-8,TRBJ2-5,.,.,TGTGCCAGCAGGAGACTAGTCCAGACCCAGTACTTC,CASRRLVQTQYF
TRBV6-1,TRBJ2-5,TRBD1,once,TGTGCCAGCACCGTAGACAGGGCCGAGACCCAGTACTTC,CASTVDRAETQYF
TRBV19,TRBJ2-7,.,.,TGTGCCAGTAGTCCGGGGTCCACCTACGAGCAGTACTTC,CASSPGSTYEQYF